Sequencing of this T cell receptor beta chain was carried out in a study of T cell repertoires in cytomegalovirus infection. A single record per CDR3 protein comes from TCRdb applying MiXCR to the reads. The repertoire consists of about 570,000 distinct CDR3 sequences, with 40% occurring once and the leading ten covering around 50%. This CDR3 is built from 15 residues. CDR1 and CDR2 from the germline V gene are LGHDT and YNNKEL (reference sequence). The V end was cut by 4 bases, the J end by 4 bases, with 14 bases between. With regard to this clonotype: The antigen is unknown.

This chain uses TRBV3-1 with TRBJ1-3, with D possibly TRBD1 on 5 matching bases. The sequence came from a human donor in good health (CMV status not recorded). Some clones in this sample may be carry-over from other donors' samples. This specimen consisted of cultured PBMCs, obtained from culture after CMV antigen stimulation. The CDR3 loop is CASSPGAQQGNTIYF. The CDR3 DNA reads TGTGCCAGCAGCCCCGGGGCGCAACAAGGAAACACCATATATTTT.